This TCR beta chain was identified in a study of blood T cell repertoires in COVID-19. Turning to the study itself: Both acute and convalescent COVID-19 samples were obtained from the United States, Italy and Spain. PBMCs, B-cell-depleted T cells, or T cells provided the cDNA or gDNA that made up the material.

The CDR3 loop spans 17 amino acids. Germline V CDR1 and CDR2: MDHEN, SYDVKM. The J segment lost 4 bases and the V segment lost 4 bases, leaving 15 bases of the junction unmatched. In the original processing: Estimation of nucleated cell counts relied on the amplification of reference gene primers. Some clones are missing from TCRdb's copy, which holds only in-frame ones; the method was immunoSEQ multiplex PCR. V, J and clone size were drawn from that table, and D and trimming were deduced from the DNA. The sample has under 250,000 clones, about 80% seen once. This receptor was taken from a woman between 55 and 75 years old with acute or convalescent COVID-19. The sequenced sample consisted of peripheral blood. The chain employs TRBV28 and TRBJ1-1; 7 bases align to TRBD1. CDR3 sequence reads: CASSYGTVGAGSTEAFF. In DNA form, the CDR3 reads TGTGCCAGCAGTTACGGGACAGTGGGGGCGGGAAGCACTGAAGCTTTCTTT.